The 22 T cell receptor beta chains given below trace back to one sample, sequenced in a study of T-cell memory formation after mild COVID-19. TCRdb reanalysed the 5' RACE reads using MiXCR and keeps one entry per CDR3 protein. The data show under 250,000 distinct CDR3 sequences, about 9.2% seen once. The specimen sequenced was PBMCs or a T cell subset sorted from them (not recorded which). These receptors were collected from a man younger than 35 who had mild COVID-19 (a few samples of this study predate the infection). Cell type and time point are not known.

The chain employs TRBV6-5 and TRBJ1-1, with D hard to call. Germline values: CDR1 MNHEY, CDR2 SVGAGI. The CDR3 loop spans 13 amino acids. Trimming took 6 bases from V and 4 from J, leaving 12 bases between them. The DNA for the CDR3 is TGTGCCAGCAGACCCACCCGGCGCACTGAAGCTTTCTTT. It codes for CASRPTRRTEAFF.

This clonotype was recorded a few times. The rearrangement uses TRBV7-8 and TRBJ2-7; 7 positions match TRBD1. CDR3 length: 14 residues. Trimming took 6 bases from V and 7 from J; bases not matched to a gene: 12. Germline CDR1 is SGHVS and CDR2 is FQNEAQ. CDR3 protein: CASSPDRAVGEQYV. The CDR3 DNA reads as TGTGCCAGCAGTCCCGACAGGGCCGTTGGGGAGCAGTACGTC.

Many counts were recorded for this clonotype. The chain carries TRBV10-3 and TRBJ2-1, with 9 positions matching TRBD1. V lost 11 bases to trimming and J lost 8 bases; unmatched junction nucleotides: 13. Germline lookup yields CDR1 ENHRY and CDR2 SYGVKD. The CDR3 extends over 14 amino acids. CDR3 protein: CAQSSQGAADEQFF. CDR3 DNA sequence: TGTGCCCAGTCCTCACAGGGGGCTGCGGATGAGCAGTTCTTC.

The chain employs TRBV7-8 and TRBJ1-4; 10 nucleotides match TRBD1. This CDR3 region has 20 residues. CDR1 and CDR2 (germline): SGHVS, FQNEAQ. V lost 4 bases to trimming and J lost 2 bases; unmatched junction nucleotides: 16. The DNA of the CDR3 is TGTGCCAGCAGCTCCTCCCGGACAGGGGGTTTACTCAAGACTAATGAAAAACTGTTTTTT. Its translation: CASSSSRTGGLLKTNEKLFF.

This clonotype came up many times. For the CDR3, the DNA is TGCAGTGCTGAGCGGCTAGAACAAGAGACCCAGTACTTC. Translated: CSAERLEQETQYF. The gene calls are TRBV20-1 and TRBJ2-5; the D gene is possibly TRBD2 (5 bases). The CDR3 is 13 amino acids. In germline, CDR1 is DFQATT, CDR2 SNEGSKA (reference sequence). Trimming took off 5 bases at V and 2 bases at J, with 12 bases between the two ends.

This clonotype was counted a few times. This sequence joins TRBV6-5 and TRBJ1-3; the D gene is possibly TRBD1 (5 bases). The CDR3 runs to 13 residues. V lost 8 bases and J lost 0, with 8 bases in between. Per the germline V gene, CDR1 is MNHEY and CDR2 is SVGAGI. The CDR3 sequence is CASGTGSGNTIYF. CDR3 nucleotide sequence: TGTGCCAGCGGGACGGGCTCTGGAAACACCATATATTTT.

This chain links TRBV5-1 with TRBJ2-5, with D possibly matching TRBD2 (5 bases). Germline lookup yields CDR1 SGHRS and CDR2 YFSETQ. V was cut by 1 base and J by 5 bases, with 9 bases left in between. This CDR3 is 13 amino acids long. CDR3 coding DNA: TGCGCCAGCAGCTTGAAGGAGCGGGAGACCCAGTACTTC. Its protein product is CASSLKERETQYF. The full variable domain, rest sourced from reference TRBV5-1 and TRBJ2-5, is KAGVTQTPRYLIKTRGQQVTLSCSPISGHRSVSWYQQTPGQGLQFLFEYFSETQRNKGNFPGRFSGRQFSNSRSEMNVSTLELGDSALYLCASSLKERETQYFGPGTRLLVL.

This clonotype was seen at least ten times. The CDR3 spells CASSWTSSGEQFF. The CDR3 region has the DNA TGTGCCAGCAGTTGGACTAGCTCGGGGGAGCAGTTCTTC. The chain couples TRBV7-2 to TRBJ2-1; 8 positions match TRBD2. CDR1 is SGHTA and CDR2 is FQGNSA in the germline V gene. V dropped 6 bases and J dropped 10; count of bases not matched to a gene: 8. The CDR3 is 13 amino acids.

The V call is TRBV7-8, the J call TRBJ1-6, with D possibly matching TRBD1 (5 bases). Trimming shortened V by 1 base and J by 7 bases, and 11 bases separated the two germline ends. The V gene's germline CDR1 is SGHVS and CDR2 FQNEAQ. CDR3 length: 15 amino acids. CDR3 in DNA: TGTGCCAGCAGCTTAGGGGAGAGGGGCAATTCACCCCTCCACTTT. This codes for CASSLGERGNSPLHF.

Ten or more counts support this clonotype. The V and J genes are TRBV11-2 and TRBJ1-2; a possible D gene is TRBD1 (5 bases). The CDR3 length is 16 residues. Germline V gives CDR1 SGHAT, CDR2 FQNNGV. Deletions cut 2 bases from V and 0 bases from J, with 13 bases between. In nucleotides, the CDR3 is TGTGCCAGCAGCTTAATTCAATGGGGCGCTAACTATGGCTACACCTTC. Its protein product is CASSLIQWGANYGYTF. Filled out from reference TRBV11-2 and TRBJ1-2, the complete variable domain reads EAGVAQSPRYKIIEKRQSVAFWCNPISGHATLYWYQQILGQGPKLLIQFQNNGVVDDSQLPKDRFSAERLKGVDSTLKIQPAKLEDSAVYLCASSLIQWGANYGYTFGSGTRLTVV.

In this sample, this clonotype turned up many times. This chain joins TRBV5-6 and TRBJ2-7, with a possible D match to TRBD2 (5 bases). This CDR3 is 13 amino acids long. Trimming cost V 5 bases and J 5 bases, with 14 bases left between them. Germline lookup yields CDR1 SGHDT and CDR2 YYEEEE. As DNA, the CDR3 is TGTGCCAGCAGTACAGTGGGGAGCCACGAGCAGTACGTC. This sequence encodes CASSTVGSHEQYV.

This chain links TRBV5-1 with TRBJ2-2, with TRBD1 matching 9 bases. This CDR3 comprises 16 residues. The germline V gene encodes CDR1 SGHRS and CDR2 YFSETQ. The V and J ends lost 0 bases and 4 bases, in that order; junction bases with no gene match: 4. The CDR3 loop is CASSLEGQGFTGELFF. CDR3 nucleotides: TGCGCCAGCAGCTTGGAGGGACAGGGTTTCACCGGGGAGCTGTTTTTT.

This clonotype was observed a handful of times. The V and J genes are TRBV5-6 and TRBJ2-3, with no clear D. The CDR3 loop spans 12 amino acids. Per the germline V gene, CDR1 is SGHDT and CDR2 is YYEEEE. V was clipped by 5 bases and J by 2 bases, with 6 bases between them. CDR3 sequence: CASRSYTDTQYF. The DNA for the CDR3 is TGTGCCAGCAGGTCATACACAGATACGCAGTATTTT. Full variable domain (missing parts from reference TRBV5-6 and TRBJ2-3): DAGVTQSPTHLIKTRGQQVTLRCSPKSGHDTVSWYQQALGQGPQFIFQYYEEEERQRGNFPDRFSGHQFPNYSSELNVNALLLGDSALYLCASRSYTDTQYFGPGTRLTVL.

This clonotype turned up a few times. V is TRBV11-2 and J is TRBJ2-7; D perhaps matches TRBD2 (5 bases). The V and J ends lost 5 bases and 0 bases respectively, with 11 bases between them. Germline assignment: CDR1 SGHAT and CDR2 FQNNGV. This CDR3 has 14 residues. CDR3 sequence reads: CASSRGSSSYEQYF. Written as DNA, the CDR3 is TGTGCCAGCAGCCGGGGATCGAGCTCCTACGAGCAGTACTTC.

The chain joins TRBV3-1 to TRBJ1-2; TRBD1 is a possible D gene (5 bases). CDR3 length: 16 residues. V lost 0 bases to trimming and J lost 8 bases, with 19 bases between them. CDR1 and CDR2 from the germline V gene are LGHDT and YNNKEL (reference sequence). CDR3 in DNA: TGTGCCAGCAGCCAAGATGTCAACGCCGGGGCGGGGGGCTACACCTTC. This encodes CASSQDVNAGAGGYTF. Complete variable domain (other parts from reference TRBV3-1 and TRBJ1-2): DTAVSQTPKYLVTQMGNDKSIKCEQNLGHDTMYWYKQDSKKFLKIMFSYNNKELIINETVPNRFSPKSPDKAHLNLHINSLELGDSAVYFCASSQDVNAGAGGYTFGSGTRLTVV.

This clonotype was recorded a few times. The rearrangement uses TRBV28 and TRBJ1-2; D ambiguous. Germline assignment: CDR1 MDHEN and CDR2 SYDVKM. This CDR3 has 17 residues. Trimming removed 2 bases from V and 4 bases from J, with 20 bases in between. The CDR3 protein is CASSLGHKLGSGYGYTF. In DNA, the CDR3 is TGTGCCAGCAGTTTAGGGCACAAGCTCGGATCTGGCTATGGCTACACCTTC.

V usage is TRBV4-2 and J usage is TRBJ1-4; D is perhaps TRBD1 (6 bases). V was shortened by 1 base and J by 5 bases, with 11 bases between the two germline ends. Looked up from germline, CDR1 is LGHNA and CDR2 is YNFKEQ. CDR3 size: 15 residues. CDR3 coding DNA: TGTGCCAGCAGCCAAGGTGGGAGGGGGAATGAAAAACTGTTTTTT. It translates to CASSQGGRGNEKLFF.

The V call is TRBV12-3 or TRBV12-4, the J call TRBJ2-3; D perhaps matches TRBD2 (6 bases). V dropped 1 base and J dropped 8 bases, with 10 bases sitting between them. CDR3 length: 13 amino acids. The CDR3 region has the DNA TGTGCCAGCAGTTTAGGCCCGCGGGGTACGCAGTATTTT. Translated, it gives CASSLGPRGTQYF.

This clonotype showed up just a few times. V usage is TRBV20-1 and J usage is TRBJ1-1, with 12 bases that match TRBD1. CDR3 size: 14 residues. Germline V gene lookup returns CDR1 DFQATT and CDR2 SNEGSKA (reference sequence). CDR3: CRAGTGGMNTEAFF. As DNA, the CDR3 is TGCAGAGCCGGGACAGGGGGCATGAACACTGAAGCTTTCTTT.

In its sample, this clonotype was seen a few times. This sequence joins TRBV15 and TRBJ2-1; TRBD1 agrees at 7 bases. The CDR3 runs to 16 residues. J was trimmed by 1 base and V by 3 bases; bases with no gene match: 6. Germline-derived CDR1 and CDR2 are LNHNV and YYDKDF (reference sequence). DNA of the CDR3: TGTGCCACCAGCAGCCCACAGGGGTTATCCTACAATGAGCAGTTCTTC. This sequence encodes CATSSPQGLSYNEQFF.

The table lists this clonotype with many counts. The chain is built from TRBV12-3 or TRBV12-4 and TRBJ2-1; the match to TRBD1 covers 8 bases. Trimming at V came to 9 bases and at J to 4 bases, leaving 5 bases not matched to a gene. The CDR3 consists of 13 residues. In DNA, the CDR3 is TGTGCCAGTCTCCGGGACAGGTACAATGAGCAGTTCTTC. This codes for CASLRDRYNEQFF.

This clonotype was seen ten or more times. The rearrangement joins TRBV29-1 to TRBJ2-3; weak D call: TRBD2 (6 bases). With 6 bases removed from V and 2 bases from J, the gap between germline ends came to 15 bases. The CDR3 sequence is 14 residues long. CDR1 and CDR2 (germline): SQVTM, ANQGSEA. CDR3 bases: TGCAGCGTCCGGCGGGGAACCGCCACAGATACGCAGTATTTT. It yields the protein CSVRRGTATDTQYF.